This T cell receptor (beta chain) was observed in a study of cytomegalovirus exposure and HLA in healthy donors. Study-wide findings and caveats: Listed as cytomegalovirus-associated were more than 150 TCR beta chains. An assumption of roughly uniform sequencing depth across donors underlay the presence/absence analyses.

PCR involved 60 Vbeta and 13 Jbeta primers. Using immunoSEQ multiplex PCR, the repertoire was profiled, and TCRdb retains in-frame clones only, with some absent. The listing records roughly 80,000 clones. There are 14 residues in the CDR3. After removal of 4 bases from V and 5 bases from J, the junction contained 7 bases not matched to a gene. Germline values: CDR1 MGHRA, CDR2 YSYEKL. Remarks on this clone: Its antigen is not identified. This sample also contains other DNA sequences that code for the same CDR3.

The sample comprised PBMCs. This receptor was identified in a girl aged 10-17 years in good health and CMV-seropositive. This rearrangement joins TRBV4-1 to TRBJ1-2, with 7 bases that match TRBD1. The CDR3 coding sequence is TGCGCCAGCAGCCCCCCAGGGGGGCCTTATGGCTACACCTTC. Residues: CASSPPGGPYGYTF.